This T cell receptor (beta chain) was found in a study of T cell changes during pregnancy in multiple sclerosis. Sequencing used immunoSEQ multiplex PCR; TCRdb keeps in-frame clones, though not all of them. The table records about 53,000 clones, around 90% of them present only once. The germline V and J ends were trimmed by 2 bases and 5 bases, with 13 bases remaining between them. Germline assignment: CDR1 SNHLY and CDR2 FYNNEI. CDR3 length: 14 residues. The V and J genes are TRBV2 and TRBJ2-7, with D uncertain. This TCR was sampled from a female donor with multiple sclerosis, enrolled in a pregnancy study. The sample consisted of CD4+ T cells from peripheral blood mononuclear cells, taken in the third trimester of pregnancy. CDR3 in amino acids: CASSETRIEDEQYF. The CDR3 nucleotides read TGTGCCAGCAGTGAAACGAGGATAGAAGACGAGCAGTACTTC. The full variable domain, completed using reference TRBV2 and TRBJ2-7, is EPEVTQTPSHQVTQMGQEVILRCVPISNHLYFYWYRQILGQKVEFLVSFYNNEISEKSEIFDDQFSVERPDGSNFTLKIRSTKLEDSAMYFCASSETRIEDEQYFGPGTRLTVT.